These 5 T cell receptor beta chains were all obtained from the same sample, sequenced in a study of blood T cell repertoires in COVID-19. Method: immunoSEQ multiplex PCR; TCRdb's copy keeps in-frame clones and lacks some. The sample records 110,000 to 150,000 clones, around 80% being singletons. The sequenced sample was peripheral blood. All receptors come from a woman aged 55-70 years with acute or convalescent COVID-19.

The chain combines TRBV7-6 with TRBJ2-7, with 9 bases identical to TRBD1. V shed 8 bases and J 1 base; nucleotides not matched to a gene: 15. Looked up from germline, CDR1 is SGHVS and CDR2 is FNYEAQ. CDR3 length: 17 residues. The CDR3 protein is CASSARGTGYLSYEQYF. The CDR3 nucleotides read TGTGCCAGCTCCGCCCGCGGGACAGGGTACCTATCCTACGAGCAGTACTTC.

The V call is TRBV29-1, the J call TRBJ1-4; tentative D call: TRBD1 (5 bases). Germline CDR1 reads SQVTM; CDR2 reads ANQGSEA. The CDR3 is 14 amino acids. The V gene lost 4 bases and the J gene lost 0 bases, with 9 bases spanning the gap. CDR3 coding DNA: TGCAGCGTTGGGGCAGGGCCAACTAATGAAAAACTGTTTTTT. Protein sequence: CSVGAGPTNEKLFF.

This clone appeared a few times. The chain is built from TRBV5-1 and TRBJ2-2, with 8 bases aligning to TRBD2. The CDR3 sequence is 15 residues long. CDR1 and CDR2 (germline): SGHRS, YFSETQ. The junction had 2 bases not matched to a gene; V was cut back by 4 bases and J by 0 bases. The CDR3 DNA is TGCGCCAGCAGCGTGGGACTAGCGAACACCGGGGAGCTGTTTTTT. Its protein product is CASSVGLANTGELFF.

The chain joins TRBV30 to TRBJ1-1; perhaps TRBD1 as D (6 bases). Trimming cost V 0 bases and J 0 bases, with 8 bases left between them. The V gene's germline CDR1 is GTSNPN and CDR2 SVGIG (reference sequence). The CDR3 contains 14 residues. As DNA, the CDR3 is TGTGCCTGGAGTGTGGGGGCCATGAACACTGAAGCTTTCTTT. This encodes CAWSVGAMNTEAFF. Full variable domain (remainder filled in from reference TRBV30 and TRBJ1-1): SQTIHQWPATLVQPVGSPLSLECTVEGTSNPNLYWYRQAAGRGLQLLFYSVGIGQISSEVPQNLSASRPQDRQFILSSKKLLLSDSGFYLCAWSVGAMNTEAFFGQGTRLTVV.

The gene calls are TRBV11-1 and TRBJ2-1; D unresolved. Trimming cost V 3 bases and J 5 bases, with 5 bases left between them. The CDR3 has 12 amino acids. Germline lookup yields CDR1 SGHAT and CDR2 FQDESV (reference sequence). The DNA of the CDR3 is TGTGCCAGCAGCTTTAGTCACAATGAGCAGTTCTTC. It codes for CASSFSHNEQFF.